This passage covers 9 T cell receptor beta chains from one sample sequenced in a study of OX40 agonist ivuxolimab in advanced cancers. Clones were read by immunoSEQ multiplex PCR, and TCRdb kept only the in-frame ones, dropping some. The repertoire includes approximately 46,000 clones, approximately 86% of them detected once, and 10% to 12% sits in the top ten. The sequences come from CD4+ or CD8+ T cells sorted from blood, collected in a trial of the OX40 agonist ivuxolimab. These receptors all come from an adult with an advanced solid tumor such as melanoma, head and neck, liver or kidney cancer.

This sequence joins TRBV5-1 and TRBJ1-2; D gene uncertain. The CDR3 length is 13 residues. Trimming removed 4 bases from V and 1 base from J, with 8 bases in between. The V gene's germline CDR1 is SGHRS and CDR2 YFSETQ. CDR3 DNA: TGCGCCAGCAGCCTCACAAATAACTATGGCTACACCTTC. Its protein is CASSLTNNYGYTF.

The CDR3 DNA reads TGTGCCAGCAGCCGCCTAGCGGGGGGGCTTAATGAGCAGTTCTTC. Protein: CASSRLAGGLNEQFF. V is TRBV7-9 and J is TRBJ2-1; 12 bases map to TRBD2. The V gene end was trimmed by 5 bases and the J gene end by 7 bases; junction bases not matched to a gene: 6. Germline CDR1 and CDR2: SEHNR and FQNEAQ (reference sequence). This CDR3 comprises 15 residues.

This chain uses TRBV19 with TRBJ2-2; D uncertain. Trimming cost V 7 bases and J 6 bases, with 6 bases left between them. The CDR3 covers 11 residues. Germline values: CDR1 LNHDA, CDR2 SQIVND (reference sequence). The CDR3 nucleotides read TGTGCCAGTAATCGACCCGGGGAGCTGTTTTTT. This gives the protein CASNRPGELFF.

The genes are TRBV5-7 and TRBJ1-5, with D uncertain. TRBV5-7 is filed as an ORF, its function uncertain. V gave up 0 bases and J gave up 0 bases, with 7 bases separating them. This CDR3 spans 15 amino acids. CDR3: CASSLDTFSNQPQHF. CDR3 DNA: TGTGCCAGCAGCTTGGACACTTTTAGCAATCAGCCCCAGCATTTT.

The chain combines TRBV7-9 with TRBJ1-1; D unresolved. Trimming left V 5 bases short and J 4 bases short, with 17 bases between. CDR1 and CDR2 (germline): SEHNR, FQNEAQ (reference sequence). The CDR3 has 15 amino acids. The DNA of the CDR3 is TGTGCCAGCAGCCCGGACGGAGCTGGCTTCACTGAAGCTTTCTTT. It encodes CASSPDGAGFTEAFF.

The chain has TRBV21-1 and TRBJ1-5; TRBD1 reflects the table's D call only, with no check against the DNA. TRBV21-1 is designated a pseudogene. This CDR3 has 15 residues. CDR3 region: CASSKGPGHGQPQHF. The CDR3 nucleotides read TGTGCCAGCAGCAAAGGACCAGGGCACGGTCAGCCCCAGCATTTT.

The chain combines TRBV5-4 with TRBJ1-1; D not certain. V was cut by 1 base and J by 0 bases, with 7 bases left in between. The CDR3 runs to 14 residues. Germline CDR1 SGHNT, CDR2 YYREEE (reference sequence). The CDR3, as DNA: TGTGCCAGCAGCTTGAGATACATGAACACTGAAGCTTTCTTT. This codes for CASSLRYMNTEAFF. Using reference TRBV5-4 and TRBJ1-1 for the parts outside the CDR3, the full variable domain is ETGVTQSPTHLIKTRGQQVTLRCSSQSGHNTVSWYQQALGQGPQFIFQYYREEENGRGNFPPRFSGLQFPNYSSELNVNALELDDSALYLCASSLRYMNTEAFFGQGTRLTVV.

The sample holds one count of this clone. V usage is TRBV7-8 and J usage is TRBJ2-7; TRBD2 might be the D (5 bases). Trimming pared 4 bases from V and 0 bases from J, leaving 10 bases between. The V gene's germline CDR1 is SGHVS and CDR2 FQNEAQ. CDR3 length: 14 amino acids. This chain's CDR3 is CASSSSGNSYEQYF. CDR3 nucleotides: TGTGCCAGCAGCTCTTCCGGGAACTCCTACGAGCAGTACTTC.

V and J are TRBV29-1 and TRBJ1-2, with D perhaps TRBD1 (5 bases). The CDR3 spans 13 residues. V dropped 7 bases and J dropped 2 bases, with 14 bases sitting between them. From germline, CDR1 is SQVTM and CDR2 ANQGSEA. The CDR3 nucleotides read TGCAGCGCCCTCGGGGGGGTCAACTATGGCTACACCTTC. It encodes CSALGGVNYGYTF.